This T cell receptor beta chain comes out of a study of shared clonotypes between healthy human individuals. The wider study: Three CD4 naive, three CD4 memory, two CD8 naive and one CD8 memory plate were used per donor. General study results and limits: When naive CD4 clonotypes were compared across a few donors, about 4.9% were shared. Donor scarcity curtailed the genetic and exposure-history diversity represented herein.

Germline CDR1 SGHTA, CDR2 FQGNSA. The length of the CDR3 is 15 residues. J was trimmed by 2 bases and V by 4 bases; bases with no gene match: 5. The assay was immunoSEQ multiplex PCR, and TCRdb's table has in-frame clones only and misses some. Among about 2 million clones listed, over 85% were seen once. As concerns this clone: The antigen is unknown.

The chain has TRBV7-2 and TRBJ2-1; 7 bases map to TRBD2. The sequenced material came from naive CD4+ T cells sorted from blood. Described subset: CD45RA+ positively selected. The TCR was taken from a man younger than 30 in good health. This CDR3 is CASSSKRDAYNEQFF. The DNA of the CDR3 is TGTGCCAGCAGCTCAAAGCGGGACGCCTACAATGAGCAGTTCTTC. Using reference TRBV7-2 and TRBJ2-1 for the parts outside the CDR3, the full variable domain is GAGVSQSPSNKVTEKGKDVELRCDPISGHTALYWYRQSLGQGLEFLIYFQGNSAPDKSGLPSDRFSAERTGGSVSTLTIQRTQQEDSAVYLCASSSKRDAYNEQFFGPGTRLTVL.